This paragraph covers one T cell receptor beta chain sequence. Looked up from germline, CDR1 is LGHNA and CDR2 is YSLEER. This CDR3 contains 16 residues. V was trimmed by 3 bases and J by 0 bases, leaving 12 bases between them. This specimen comes from a study of Tregs in tolerant kidney transplant recipients. Profiling relied on immunoSEQ multiplex PCR, and the TCRdb table lists in-frame clones only, not all of them. The top ten hold around 0.34% of the sample, which has roughly 69,000 clones, around 98% seen once. Sequences were derived from Tregs from blood, sampled before the transplant. The source of this sequence is a human donor who received a combined kidney and bone marrow transplant. The V gene is TRBV4-3, the J gene TRBJ2-1; a possible D gene is TRBD2 (6 bases). The CDR3: CASSQEGVGSYNEQFF. Written as DNA, the CDR3 is TGCGCCAGCAGCCAGGAGGGAGTGGGCTCCTACAATGAGCAGTTCTTC.